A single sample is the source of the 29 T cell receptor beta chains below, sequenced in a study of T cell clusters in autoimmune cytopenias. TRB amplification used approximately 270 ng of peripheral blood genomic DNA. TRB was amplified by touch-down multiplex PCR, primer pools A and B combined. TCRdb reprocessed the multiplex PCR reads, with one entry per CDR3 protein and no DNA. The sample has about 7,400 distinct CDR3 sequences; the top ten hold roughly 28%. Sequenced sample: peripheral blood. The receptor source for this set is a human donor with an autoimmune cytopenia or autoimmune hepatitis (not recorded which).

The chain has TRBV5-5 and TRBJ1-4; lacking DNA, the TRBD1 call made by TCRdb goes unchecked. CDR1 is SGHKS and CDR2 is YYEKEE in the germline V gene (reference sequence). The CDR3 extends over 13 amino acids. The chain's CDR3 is CASSLGQNEKLFF.

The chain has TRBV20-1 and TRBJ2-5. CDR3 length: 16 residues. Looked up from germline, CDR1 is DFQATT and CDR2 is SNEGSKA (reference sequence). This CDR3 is CSARDPRKKVEETQYF.

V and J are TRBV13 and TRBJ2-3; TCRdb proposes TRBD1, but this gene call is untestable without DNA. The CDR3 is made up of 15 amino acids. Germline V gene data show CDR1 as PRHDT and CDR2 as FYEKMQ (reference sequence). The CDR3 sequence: CASSSQGFGADTQYF.

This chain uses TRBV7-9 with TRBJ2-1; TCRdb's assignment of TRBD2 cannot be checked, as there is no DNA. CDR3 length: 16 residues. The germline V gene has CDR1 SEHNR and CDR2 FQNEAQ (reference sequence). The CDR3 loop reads CASSLRTSGSPNEQFF.

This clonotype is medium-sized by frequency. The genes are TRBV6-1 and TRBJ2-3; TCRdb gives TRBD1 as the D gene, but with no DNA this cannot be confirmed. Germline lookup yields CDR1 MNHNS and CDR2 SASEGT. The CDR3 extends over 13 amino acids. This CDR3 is CASKARDGDTQYF.

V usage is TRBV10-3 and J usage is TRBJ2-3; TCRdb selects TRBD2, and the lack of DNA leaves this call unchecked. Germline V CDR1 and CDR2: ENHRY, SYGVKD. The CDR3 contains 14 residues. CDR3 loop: CAISNGLEGDTQYF.

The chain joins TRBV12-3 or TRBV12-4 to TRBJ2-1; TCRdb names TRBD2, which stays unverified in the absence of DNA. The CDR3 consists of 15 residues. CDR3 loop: CASSFRGGAGNEQFF.

This CDR3 reads CASSFNLAGPIYNEQFF. The V and J genes are TRBV7-6 and TRBJ2-1; TCRdb returns TRBD2, unconfirmable since there is no DNA. The CDR3 has 17 amino acids. The germline CDR1 and CDR2 sequences are SGHVS and FNYEAQ.

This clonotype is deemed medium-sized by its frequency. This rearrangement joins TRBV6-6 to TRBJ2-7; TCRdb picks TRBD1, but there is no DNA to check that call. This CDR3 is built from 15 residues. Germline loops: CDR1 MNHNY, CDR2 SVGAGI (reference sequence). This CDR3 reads CASSYGKGRSPEQYF.

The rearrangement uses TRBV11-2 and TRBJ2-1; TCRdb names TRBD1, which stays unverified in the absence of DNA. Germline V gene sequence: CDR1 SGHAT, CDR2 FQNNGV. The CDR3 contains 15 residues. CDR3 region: CASSTRTASYNEQFF.

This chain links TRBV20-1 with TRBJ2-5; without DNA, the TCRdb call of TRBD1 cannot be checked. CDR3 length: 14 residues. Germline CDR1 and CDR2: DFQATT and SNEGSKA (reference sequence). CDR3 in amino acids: CSARRTGTQETQYF.

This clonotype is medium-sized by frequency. Here the CDR3 reads CASSETGTDPNYGYTF. The chain joins TRBV5-6 to TRBJ1-2; without DNA, the TCRdb call of TRBD1 cannot be checked. Looked up from germline, CDR1 is SGHDT and CDR2 is YYEEEE. The CDR3 runs 16 residues.

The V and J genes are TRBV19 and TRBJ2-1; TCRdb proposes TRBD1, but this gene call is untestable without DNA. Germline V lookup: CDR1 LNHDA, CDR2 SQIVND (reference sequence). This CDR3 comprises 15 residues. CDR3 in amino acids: CASSYRYQSYNEQFF.

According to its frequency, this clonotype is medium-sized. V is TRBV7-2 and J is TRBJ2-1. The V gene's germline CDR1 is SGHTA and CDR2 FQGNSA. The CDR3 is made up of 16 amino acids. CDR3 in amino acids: CASSPKTGGLHNEQFF.

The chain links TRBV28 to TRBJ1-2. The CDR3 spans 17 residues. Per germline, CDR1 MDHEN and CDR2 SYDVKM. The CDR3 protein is CASSLSGRVGHHDGYTF.

CDR3 residues: CASSPQSVGYYEQYF. The rearrangement joins TRBV18 to TRBJ2-7. From germline, CDR1 is KGHSH and CDR2 LQKENI. CDR3 length equals 15 residues.

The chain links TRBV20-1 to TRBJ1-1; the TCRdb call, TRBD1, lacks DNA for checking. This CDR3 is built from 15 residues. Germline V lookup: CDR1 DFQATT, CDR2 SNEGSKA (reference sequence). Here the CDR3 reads CSALAFEGGDTEAFF.

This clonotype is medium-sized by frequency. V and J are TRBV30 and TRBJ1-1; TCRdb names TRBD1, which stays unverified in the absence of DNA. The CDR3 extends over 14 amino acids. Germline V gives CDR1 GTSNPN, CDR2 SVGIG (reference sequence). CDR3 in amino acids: CAWSLGQGDTEAFF. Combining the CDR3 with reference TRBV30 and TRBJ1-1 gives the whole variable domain SQTIHQWPATLVQPVGSPLSLECTVEGTSNPNLYWYRQAAGRGLQLLFYSVGIGQISSEVPQNLSASRPQDRQFILSSKKLLLSDSGFYLCAWSLGQGDTEAFFGQGTRLTVV.

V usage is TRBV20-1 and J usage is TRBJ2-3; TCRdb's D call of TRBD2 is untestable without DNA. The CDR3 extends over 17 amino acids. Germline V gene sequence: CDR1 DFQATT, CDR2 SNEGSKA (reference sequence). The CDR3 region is CSARDRASGRWIDTQYF.

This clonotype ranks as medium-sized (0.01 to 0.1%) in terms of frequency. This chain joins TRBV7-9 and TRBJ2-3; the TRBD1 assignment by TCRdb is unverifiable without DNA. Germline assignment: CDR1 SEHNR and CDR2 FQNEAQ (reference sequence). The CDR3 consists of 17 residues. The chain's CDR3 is CASSLARPGRFTDTQYF.

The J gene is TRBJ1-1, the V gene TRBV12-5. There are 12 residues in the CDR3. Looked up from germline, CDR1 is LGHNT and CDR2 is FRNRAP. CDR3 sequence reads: CASGLAQVAAFF.

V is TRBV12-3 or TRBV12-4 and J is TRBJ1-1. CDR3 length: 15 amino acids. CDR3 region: CASSLFEGRNTEAFF.

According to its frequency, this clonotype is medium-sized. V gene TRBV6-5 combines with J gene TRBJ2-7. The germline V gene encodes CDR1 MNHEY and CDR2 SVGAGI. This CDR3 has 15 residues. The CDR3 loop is CASSYSSYQTYEQYF.

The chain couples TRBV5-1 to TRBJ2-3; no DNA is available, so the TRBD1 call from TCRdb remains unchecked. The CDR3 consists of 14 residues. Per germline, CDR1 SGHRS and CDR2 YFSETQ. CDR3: CASSFGTGTDTQYF.

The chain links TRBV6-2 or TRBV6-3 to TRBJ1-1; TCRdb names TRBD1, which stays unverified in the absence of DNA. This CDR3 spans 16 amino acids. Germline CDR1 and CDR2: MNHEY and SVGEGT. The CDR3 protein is CASRQASGQANTEAFF.

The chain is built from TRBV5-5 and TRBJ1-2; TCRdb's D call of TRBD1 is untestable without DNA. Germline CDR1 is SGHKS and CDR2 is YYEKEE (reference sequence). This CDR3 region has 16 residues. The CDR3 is CASSPGTGRVNGGYTF.

The CDR3 region is CASSFAGLNHEKLFF. V usage is TRBV5-1 and J usage is TRBJ1-4. The germline gives CDR1 SGHRS, CDR2 YFSETQ. The CDR3 has 15 amino acids. The full variable domain, with the rest looked up from reference TRBV5-1 and TRBJ1-4, is KAGVTQTPRYLIKTRGQQVTLSCSPISGHRSVSWYQQTPGQGLQFLFEYFSETQRNKGNFPGRFSGRQFSNSRSEMNVSTLELGDSALYLCASSFAGLNHEKLFFGSGTQLSVL.

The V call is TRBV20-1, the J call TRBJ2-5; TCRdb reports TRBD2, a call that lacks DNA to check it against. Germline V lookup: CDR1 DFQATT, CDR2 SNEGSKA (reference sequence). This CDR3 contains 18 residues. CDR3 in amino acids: CSAVAPGLAGLGVETQYF.

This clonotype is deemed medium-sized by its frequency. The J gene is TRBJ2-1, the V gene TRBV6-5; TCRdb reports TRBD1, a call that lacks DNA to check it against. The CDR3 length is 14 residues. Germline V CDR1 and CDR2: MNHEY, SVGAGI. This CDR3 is CASSYLGAADEQFF.